These T cell receptor beta chains were read from a single sample in a study of blood T cell repertoires in COVID-19. Generated by immunoSEQ multiplex PCR, the TCRdb table keeps only in-frame clones and is missing some. The table includes approximately 120,000 clones, 85% detected once. The sequenced material came from peripheral blood. Receptor source: a woman over 75 with acute or convalescent COVID-19. The CDR3 runs from the conserved cysteine through the conserved F or W. A D gene is named only where the DNA matches it firmly. Size values are once, few and many counts, or a class for expanded clones, and some rows have none.

clone_size: -
d_call: -
v_call: TRBV4-3
j_call: TRBJ2-3
cdr3_aa: CASSQDHTRGALTDTQYF
cdr3_nt: TGCGCCAGCAGCCAAGACCATACGCGCGGGGCCCTCACAGATACGCAGTATTTT

clone_size: -
d_call: -
v_call: TRBV10-3
j_call: TRBJ2-7
cdr3_aa: CAISEGISPYEQYF
cdr3_nt: TGTGCCATCAGTGAGGGCATTTCCCCCTACGAGCAGTACTTC

clone_size: -
d_call: -
v_call: TRBV6-2/TRBV6-3
j_call: TRBJ1-1
cdr3_aa: CASSDDGWATEAFF
cdr3_nt: TGTGCCAGCAGCGACGATGGGTGGGCCACTGAAGCTTTCTTT

clone_size: -
d_call: -
v_call: TRBV5-4
j_call: TRBJ1-1
cdr3_aa: CASSLQENTEAFF
cdr3_nt: TGTGCCAGCAGCTTGCAGGAGAACACTGAAGCTTTCTTT

clone_size: once
d_call: TRBD1
v_call: TRBV19
j_call: TRBJ1-5
cdr3_aa: CASSSTGTGNYNQPQHF
cdr3_nt: TGTGCCAGTAGTAGTACCGGGACAGGTAATTACAATCAGCCCCAGCATTTT

clone_size: -
d_call: TRBD1
v_call: TRBV13
j_call: TRBJ1-1
cdr3_aa: CASSHSGQGANEAFF
cdr3_nt: TGTGCCAGCAGCCACTCCGGACAGGGGGCGAATGAAGCTTTCTTT

clone_size: -
d_call: TRBD2
v_call: TRBV4-2
j_call: TRBJ2-1
cdr3_aa: CASSQEGGLGAGNEQFF
cdr3_nt: TGTGCCAGCAGCCAAGAGGGAGGACTAGGGGCCGGGAATGAGCAGTTCTTC

clone_size: -
d_call: -
v_call: TRBV5-1
j_call: TRBJ2-2
cdr3_aa: CASRFGEAVTGELFF
cdr3_nt: TGCGCCAGCAGGTTCGGGGAAGCGGTCACCGGGGAGCTGTTTTTT

clone_size: -
d_call: -
v_call: TRBV13
j_call: TRBJ2-3
cdr3_aa: CASSPGADTQYF
cdr3_nt: TGTGCCAGCAGCCCCGGAGCAGATACGCAGTATTTT

clone_size: -
d_call: -
v_call: TRBV2
j_call: TRBJ2-3
cdr3_aa: CASSEEWGSTDTQYF
cdr3_nt: TGTGCCAGCAGCGAAGAATGGGGCAGCACAGATACGCAGTATTTT

clone_size: -
d_call: -
v_call: TRBV19
j_call: TRBJ2-3
cdr3_aa: CATRTDTDTQYF
cdr3_nt: TGTGCCACCAGGACAGACACAGATACGCAGTATTTT

clone_size: few
d_call: -
v_call: TRBV5-1
j_call: TRBJ1-2
cdr3_aa: CARGRRGDYGYTF
cdr3_nt: TGCGCCCGCGGCCGGCGGGGGGACTATGGCTACACCTTC

clone_size: -
d_call: TRBD2
v_call: TRBV2
j_call: TRBJ2-7
cdr3_aa: CASRLTSGGAGNEQYF
cdr3_nt: TGTGCCAGCAGGTTAACTAGCGGGGGGGCCGGGAACGAGCAGTACTTC

clone_size: -
d_call: -
v_call: TRBV19
j_call: TRBJ1-1
cdr3_aa: CASSIYGVMNTEAFF
cdr3_nt: TGTGCCAGTAGTATATACGGGGTTATGAACACTGAAGCTTTCTTT

clone_size: -
d_call: -
v_call: TRBV12-3/TRBV12-4
j_call: TRBJ2-3
cdr3_aa: CASSLRGTDTQYF
cdr3_nt: TGTGCCAGCAGTTTGCGAGGGACAGATACGCAGTATTTT

clone_size: -
d_call: -
v_call: TRBV10-2
j_call: TRBJ2-1
cdr3_aa: CATSRVHEQFF
cdr3_nt: TGCGCCACCTCACGGGTACATGAGCAGTTCTTC

clone_size: -
d_call: TRBD1
v_call: TRBV5-1
j_call: TRBJ1-6
cdr3_aa: CASSGQGGNSPLHF
cdr3_nt: TGCGCCAGCTCGGGACAGGGCGGTAATTCACCCCTCCACTTT

clone_size: many
d_call: -
v_call: TRBV7-2
j_call: TRBJ1-5
cdr3_aa: CASSIPGRNQPQHF
cdr3_nt: TGTGCCAGCAGTATCCCAGGTCGTAATCAGCCCCAGCATTTT

clone_size: -
d_call: -
v_call: TRBV5-1
j_call: TRBJ1-1
cdr3_aa: CASSLGLSNTEAFF
cdr3_nt: TGCGCCAGCAGCTTGGGGCTCTCTAACACTGAAGCTTTCTTT

clone_size: -
d_call: -
v_call: TRBV15
j_call: TRBJ1-2
cdr3_aa: CATSLTGHYGYTF
cdr3_nt: TGTGCCACCAGCCTAACAGGGCACTATGGCTACACCTTC

clone_size: -
d_call: -
v_call: TRBV5-1
j_call: TRBJ1-3
cdr3_aa: CASSSGIAGNTIYF
cdr3_nt: TGCGCCAGCAGCTCAGGGATTGCTGGAAACACCATATATTTT

clone_size: -
d_call: TRBD1
v_call: TRBV6-6
j_call: TRBJ1-5
cdr3_aa: CASSFRQGVDQPQHF
cdr3_nt: TGTGCCAGCAGTTTTCGTCAGGGGGTAGATCAGCCCCAGCATTTT

clone_size: -
d_call: TRBD1
v_call: TRBV7-9
j_call: TRBJ1-1
cdr3_aa: CASSINTGGLSRGTEAFF
cdr3_nt: TGTGCCAGCAGCATTAATACAGGGGGTCTTAGTCGTGGCACTGAAGCTTTCTTT

clone_size: -
d_call: TRBD1
v_call: TRBV9
j_call: TRBJ1-1
cdr3_aa: CASSALPRRGILTFF
cdr3_nt: TGTGCCAGCAGCGCCCTTCCCCGCAGGGGGATTTTGACTTTCTTT

clone_size: few
d_call: TRBD1
v_call: TRBV24-1
j_call: TRBJ1-1
cdr3_aa: CATSDAGGNTEAFF
cdr3_nt: TGTGCCACCAGTGACGCAGGGGGCAACACTGAAGCTTTCTTT

clone_size: -
d_call: TRBD1
v_call: TRBV5-4
j_call: TRBJ2-1
cdr3_aa: CASSSTGGYEQFF
cdr3_nt: TGTGCCAGCAGCTCCACAGGGGGCTATGAGCAGTTCTTC

clone_size: -
d_call: -
v_call: TRBV6-1
j_call: TRBJ1-3
cdr3_aa: CASSVQGAISGNTIYF
cdr3_nt: TGTGCCAGCAGTGTACAGGGCGCTATCTCTGGAAACACCATATATTTT

clone_size: -
d_call: TRBD1
v_call: TRBV5-1
j_call: TRBJ2-1
cdr3_aa: CASSLQGATGNEQFF
cdr3_nt: TGCGCCAGCAGCCTGCAGGGGGCGACGGGGAATGAGCAGTTCTTC

clone_size: once
d_call: -
v_call: TRBV5-6
j_call: TRBJ2-7
cdr3_aa: CASSLGQNEQYF
cdr3_nt: TGTGCCAGCAGCTTGGGGCAGAACGAGCAGTACTTC

clone_size: -
d_call: -
v_call: TRBV5-1
j_call: TRBJ1-2
cdr3_aa: CASTFGVINYGYTF
cdr3_nt: TGCGCCAGCACCTTCGGAGTCATTAACTATGGCTACACCTTC

clone_size: once
d_call: TRBD1
v_call: TRBV11-2
j_call: TRBJ2-5
cdr3_aa: CASSPLTGPGGTQYF
cdr3_nt: TGTGCCAGCAGCCCCTTGACAGGGCCCGGAGGGACCCAGTACTTC

clone_size: -
d_call: -
v_call: TRBV9
j_call: TRBJ2-1
cdr3_aa: CASSVATSIYNEQFF
cdr3_nt: TGTGCCAGCAGCGTAGCAACTAGCATCTACAATGAGCAGTTCTTC

clone_size: -
d_call: -
v_call: TRBV7-9
j_call: TRBJ1-1
cdr3_aa: CASSPLTEAFF
cdr3_nt: TGTGCCAGCAGCCCACTTACTGAAGCTTTCTTT

clone_size: once
d_call: TRBD1
v_call: TRBV5-1
j_call: TRBJ1-5
cdr3_aa: CASSPDRGSQPQHF
cdr3_nt: TGCGCCAGCAGTCCGGACAGGGGAAGTCAGCCCCAGCATTTT

clone_size: -
d_call: -
v_call: TRBV4-3
j_call: TRBJ1-2
cdr3_aa: CASSQEQDANYGYTF
cdr3_nt: TGCGCCAGCAGCCAGGAACAGGATGCTAACTATGGCTACACCTTC

clone_size: -
d_call: TRBD1
v_call: TRBV7-8
j_call: TRBJ2-1
cdr3_aa: CASNTAGTGYNEQFF
cdr3_nt: TGTGCCAGCAACACGGCCGGGACAGGATACAATGAGCAGTTCTTC

clone_size: -
d_call: -
v_call: TRBV5-1
j_call: TRBJ2-3
cdr3_aa: CASRQTDTQYF
cdr3_nt: TGCGCCAGCAGGCAGACAGATACGCAGTATTTT

clone_size: -
d_call: TRBD1
v_call: TRBV20-1
j_call: TRBJ1-2
cdr3_aa: CSASLMGQRYYGYTF
cdr3_nt: TGCAGTGCTAGTCTAATGGGACAGAGATACTATGGCTACACCTTC

clone_size: -
d_call: -
v_call: TRBV10-3
j_call: TRBJ2-4
cdr3_aa: CATRGENIQYF
cdr3_nt: TGTGCCACCAGGGGAGAAAACATTCAGTACTTC

clone_size: -
d_call: -
v_call: TRBV5-4
j_call: TRBJ1-1
cdr3_aa: CASRVGGWGGGTEAFF
cdr3_nt: TGTGCCAGCAGGGTGGGTGGATGGGGCGGTGGCACTGAAGCTTTCTTT

clone_size: -
d_call: -
v_call: TRBV5-1
j_call: TRBJ1-1
cdr3_aa: CASSLGPRVTEAFF
cdr3_nt: TGCGCCAGCAGCTTGGGACCCAGGGTCACTGAAGCTTTCTTT

clone_size: -
d_call: -
v_call: TRBV2
j_call: TRBJ1-1
cdr3_aa: CASSDIRRGTEAFF
cdr3_nt: TGTGCCAGCAGTGATATTCGGCGAGGGACTGAAGCTTTCTTT

clone_size: -
d_call: TRBD1
v_call: TRBV2
j_call: TRBJ1-6
cdr3_aa: CASSVRQGDSPLHF
cdr3_nt: TGTGCCAGCAGCGTAAGACAGGGCGATTCACCCCTCCACTTT

clone_size: -
d_call: -
v_call: TRBV7-2
j_call: TRBJ2-6
cdr3_aa: CASSLEAVSSGANVLTF
cdr3_nt: TGTGCCAGCAGCTTAGAGGCGGTTAGCTCTGGGGCCAACGTCCTGACTTTC

clone_size: -
d_call: -
v_call: TRBV25-1
j_call: TRBJ2-5
cdr3_aa: CASSERGGVETQYF
cdr3_nt: TGTGCCAGCAGTGAGCGAGGGGGGGTCGAGACCCAGTACTTC

clone_size: -
d_call: TRBD2
v_call: TRBV20-1
j_call: TRBJ2-3
cdr3_aa: CSASRVAGAPSDTQYF
cdr3_nt: TGCAGTGCTAGTCGAGTAGCGGGGGCCCCCTCAGATACGCAGTATTTT

clone_size: -
d_call: TRBD1
v_call: TRBV2
j_call: TRBJ1-3
cdr3_aa: CASSTRDSGRSTIYF
cdr3_nt: TGTGCCAGCAGCACGCGGGACAGTGGTCGTAGCACCATATATTTT

clone_size: -
d_call: TRBD1
v_call: TRBV7-9
j_call: TRBJ2-7
cdr3_aa: CASSPTGQRHEQYF
cdr3_nt: TGTGCCAGCAGTCCAACGGGACAGCGTCACGAGCAGTACTTC

clone_size: -
d_call: -
v_call: TRBV3-1/TRBV3-2
j_call: TRBJ1-2
cdr3_aa: CASSQGTAANYGYTF
cdr3_nt: TGTGCCAGCAGCCAAGGCACAGCCGCTAACTATGGCTACACCTTC

clone_size: -
d_call: -
v_call: TRBV7-8
j_call: TRBJ2-2
cdr3_aa: CASSLGYRSNTGELFF
cdr3_nt: TGTGCCAGCAGCTTAGGGTACAGGTCCAACACCGGGGAGCTGTTTTTT

clone_size: -
d_call: TRBD1
v_call: TRBV12-3/TRBV12-4
j_call: TRBJ1-2
cdr3_aa: CASSTGGSGYTF
cdr3_nt: TGTGCCAGCAGCACAGGGGGTAGTGGCTACACCTTC

clone_size: -
d_call: TRBD1
v_call: TRBV28
j_call: TRBJ1-1
cdr3_aa: CASIRQGATEAFF
cdr3_nt: TGTGCCAGCATTAGACAGGGGGCAACTGAAGCTTTCTTT

clone_size: -
d_call: -
v_call: TRBV6-1
j_call: TRBJ1-2
cdr3_aa: CASSDRWGDYGYTF
cdr3_nt: TGTGCCAGCAGTGATAGATGGGGGGACTATGGCTACACCTTC

clone_size: -
d_call: -
v_call: TRBV10-3
j_call: TRBJ1-1
cdr3_aa: CAISETDTEAFF
cdr3_nt: TGTGCCATCAGTGAGACGGACACTGAAGCTTTCTTT

clone_size: -
d_call: TRBD1
v_call: TRBV10-3
j_call: TRBJ1-5
cdr3_aa: CAISESGVRGNQPQHF
cdr3_nt: TGTGCCATCAGTGAGTCCGGAGTCAGGGGGAATCAGCCCCAGCATTTT

clone_size: few
d_call: TRBD1
v_call: TRBV29-1
j_call: TRBJ1-2
cdr3_aa: CSVVTGGYVGYTF
cdr3_nt: TGCAGCGTTGTGACAGGGGGTTACGTTGGCTACACCTTC

clone_size: -
d_call: -
v_call: TRBV4-1
j_call: TRBJ2-5
cdr3_aa: CASSQPSGGETQYF
cdr3_nt: TGCGCCAGCAGCCAACCTTCCGGGGGAGAGACCCAGTACTTC

clone_size: -
d_call: -
v_call: TRBV21-1
j_call: TRBJ2-1
cdr3_aa: CASTHILAGGRNEQFF
cdr3_nt: TGTGCCAGCACCCACATACTAGCGGGGGGGCGAAATGAGCAGTTCTTC

clone_size: -
d_call: -
v_call: TRBV7-2
j_call: TRBJ2-7
cdr3_aa: CASSLGGRGYEQYF
cdr3_nt: TGTGCCAGCAGCTTAGGAGGGCGCGGATACGAGCAGTACTTC

clone_size: -
d_call: -
v_call: TRBV19
j_call: TRBJ2-1
cdr3_aa: CASSIDRGTYNEQFF
cdr3_nt: TGTGCCAGTAGTATAGATAGGGGAACCTACAATGAGCAGTTCTTC